A single sample gave rise to the 19 T cell receptor beta chains below, sequenced in a study of identifying expanded T cells in peripheral blood. Some clones are missing from TCRdb's copy, which holds only in-frame ones; the method was immunoSEQ multiplex PCR. The data show about 78,000 clones, with roughly 91% seen just once and under 20% held by the top ten. The sequenced sample consisted of blood. Every receptor here comes from a person aged 18 to 75 in good health.

The chain is built from TRBV19 and TRBJ2-7; 13 bases are shared with TRBD2. The germline CDR1 and CDR2 sequences are LNHDA and SQIVND (reference sequence). The CDR3 contains 15 residues. After removal of 5 bases from V and 2 bases from J, the junction contained 3 bases not matched to a gene. For the CDR3, the DNA is TGTGCCAGTAGTGTACTAGCGGGGGGGCCCTACGAGCAGTACTTC. It codes for CASSVLAGGPYEQYF.

This chain uses TRBV2 with TRBJ1-3; maybe TRBD1 (6 bases). The CDR3 contains 14 residues. From germline, CDR1 is SNHLY and CDR2 FYNNEI. The V end was cut by 3 bases, the J end by 3 bases, with 9 bases between. The CDR3 here is CASSEGHFGNTIYF. The CDR3, as DNA: TGTGCCAGCAGTGAGGGACATTTTGGAAACACCATATATTTT.

The gene calls are TRBV5-6 and TRBJ2-7; 9 bases agree with TRBD1. Germline CDR1 is SGHDT and CDR2 is YYEEEE. The V and J ends lost 4 bases and 2 bases, in that order; junction bases with no gene match: 7. CDR3 length: 15 residues. The CDR3 region is CASSQKRDRAYEQYF. The CDR3 region has the DNA TGTGCCAGCAGCCAGAAAAGGGACAGGGCCTACGAGCAGTACTTC.

V and J are TRBV27 and TRBJ2-5; D is perhaps TRBD1 (6 bases). V dropped 2 bases and J dropped 9 bases, with 16 bases sitting between them. The germline V gene has CDR1 MNHEY and CDR2 SMNVEV (reference sequence). This CDR3 comprises 14 residues. The CDR3 loop reads CASSLGAGAGAQYF. The DNA for the CDR3 is TGTGCCAGCAGTTTAGGAGCAGGGGCTGGGGCCCAGTACTTC.

The rearrangement uses TRBV7-9 and TRBJ2-7; D tentatively fits TRBD1 or TRBD2 (6 bases each). CDR1 is SEHNR and CDR2 is FQNEAQ in the germline V gene (reference sequence). The CDR3 has 17 amino acids. V shed 2 bases and J shed 3 bases, with 20 bases lying between them. CDR3 nucleotides: TGTGCCAGCAGCTTATGGGGGCGGGGTACCCTAGACTACGAGCAGTACTTC. It encodes CASSLWGRGTLDYEQYF.

The CDR3 sequence is CASSYTAGQKETQYF. For the CDR3, the DNA is TGTGCCAGCAGTTACACAGCCGGACAGAAAGAGACCCAGTACTTC. This chain joins TRBV6-5 and TRBJ2-5, with a weak D call TRBD1 (6 bases). The ends were cut back, 2 bases at V and 3 bases at J, with 13 bases in the middle. Germline V gene data show CDR1 as MNHEY and CDR2 as SVGAGI. This CDR3 is built from 15 residues.

Only one count was recorded for this clone. The chain has TRBV2 and TRBJ2-5; D may be TRBD1 (7 bases). Germline lookup yields CDR1 SNHLY and CDR2 FYNNEI. This CDR3 comprises 14 residues. Between the trimmed V and J ends, which lost 6 bases and 6 bases, there was a span of 17 bases. Written as DNA, the CDR3 is TGTGCCAGCAGCGTAGAGGGGGCGGGGAAGACCCAGTACTTC. Protein: CASSVEGAGKTQYF.

V is TRBV9 and J is TRBJ2-3; D remains ambiguous. In germline, CDR1 is SGDLS, CDR2 YYNGEE. The CDR3 has 13 amino acids. Between the trimmed V and J ends, which lost 6 bases and 2 bases, there was a span of 10 bases. The CDR3: CASNRVVTDTQYF. The CDR3 region has the DNA TGTGCCAGCAACCGGGTCGTCACAGATACGCAGTATTTT.

The chain is built from TRBV18 and TRBJ2-5; possibly TRBD1 for D (5 bases). The CDR3 has 17 residues. Germline V gives CDR1 KGHSH, CDR2 LQKENI. Trimming pared 3 bases from V and 5 bases from J, leaving 22 bases between. DNA of the CDR3: TGTGCCAGCTCACCTGAAGTCGTCAGGGATCCGAGGGAGACCCAGTACTTC. As protein: CASSPEVVRDPRETQYF.

With respect to this clone: A junction boundary mismatches the germline segment, possibly from a read error. The chain recombines TRBV2 with TRBJ1-6, with TRBD1 matching over 9 bases. The germline V gene has CDR1 SNHLY and CDR2 FYNNEI. The CDR3 has 14 amino acids. CDR3 bases: TGTGCCAGCGGTGACAGGGGGAGAGCTTCACCCCTCCACTTT. This codes for CASGDRGRASPLHF.

The rearrangement uses TRBV7-6 and TRBJ1-6; possible D gene TRBD1, 5 bases. Trimming stripped 5 bases from V and 1 base from J, with 18 bases between. Germline V gene sequence: CDR1 SGHVS, CDR2 FNYEAQ. CDR3 length: 18 amino acids. For the CDR3, the DNA is TGTGCCAGCAGCCCGAGTCCGGGGGGTAGGTCCTATAATTCACCCCTCCACTTT. Protein: CASSPSPGGRSYNSPLHF.

The CDR3 reads CASTGQGQNQPQHF. Written as DNA, the CDR3 is TGTGCCAGCACCGGACAGGGGCAAAATCAGCCCCAGCATTTT. This sequence joins TRBV6-6 and TRBJ1-5; 9 bases agree with TRBD1. With V trimmed by 7 bases and J by 4 bases, 5 bases remained unmatched. This CDR3 spans 14 amino acids. Germline V gene sequence: CDR1 MNHNY, CDR2 SVGAGI (reference sequence).

The rearrangement joins TRBV7-9 to TRBJ1-1; D remains ambiguous. Per the germline V gene, CDR1 is SEHNR and CDR2 is FQNEAQ (reference sequence). This CDR3 spans 13 amino acids. V lost 7 bases to trimming and J lost 2 bases, with 11 bases between them. The DNA of the CDR3 is TGTGCCAGCACCCGGGGAGAAAACACTGAAGCTTTCTTT. Translated: CASTRGENTEAFF.

This rearrangement joins TRBV5-4 to TRBJ1-4; D not resolved. Trimming shortened V by 4 bases and J by 8 bases, and 18 bases separated the two germline ends. Germline CDR1 and CDR2: SGHNT and YYREEE (reference sequence). The CDR3 sequence is 15 residues long. CDR3 sequence: CASSPSEGSGEKLFF. The CDR3 DNA is TGTGCCAGCAGCCCCTCTGAGGGATCGGGAGAAAAACTGTTTTTT.

This clone was picked up a small number of times. The rearrangement uses TRBV11-2 and TRBJ2-5, with 11 nucleotides matching TRBD2. The CDR3 is 16 amino acids. V gave up 2 bases and J gave up 6 bases; unmatched junction bases: 8. Germline V lookup: CDR1 SGHAT, CDR2 FQNNGV. The CDR3 loop reads CASSLSRTSGPQTQYF. The DNA of the CDR3 is TGTGCCAGCAGCTTAAGCCGGACTAGCGGGCCGCAGACCCAGTACTTC.

The J gene is TRBJ1-5, the V gene TRBV6-1; the D gene is possibly TRBD1 (5 bases). Trimming left V 4 bases short and J 1 base short, with 8 bases between. CDR3 length: 14 residues. CDR1 is MNHNS, CDR2 SASEGT, per germline. DNA of the CDR3: TGTGCCAGCAGTGGGGGGAGGAGCAATCAGCCCCAGCATTTT. This codes for CASSGGRSNQPQHF.

The rearrangement joins TRBV6-5 to TRBJ1-2; tentatively, D is TRBD1 (5 bases). The CDR3 runs to 15 residues. Trimming left V 6 bases short and J 4 bases short, with 18 bases between. CDR1 is MNHEY and CDR2 is SVGAGI in the germline V gene. CDR3 nucleotides: TGTGCCAGCAGCAAAGATGGGGGTTCGCTCTATGGCTACACCTTC. As protein: CASSKDGGSLYGYTF.

The V gene is TRBV6-6, the J gene TRBJ1-6; D unresolved. The CDR3 covers 15 residues. Germline V CDR1 and CDR2: MNHNY, SVGAGI (reference sequence). Trimming took off 6 bases at V and 6 bases at J, with 15 bases between the two ends. The CDR3 region has the DNA TGTGCCAGCAGCCCCCAAGGACGGAGTAATTCACCCCTCCACTTT. It translates to CASSPQGRSNSPLHF.

V gene TRBV7-3 combines with J gene TRBJ2-5, with unresolved D. This CDR3 region has 13 residues. The ends were cut back, 10 bases at V and 3 bases at J, with 15 bases in the middle. The germline CDR1 and CDR2 sequences are SGHTA and FQGTGA. CDR3 residues: CATATRSKETQYF. CDR3 bases: TGTGCCACCGCTACCCGGTCGAAAGAGACCCAGTACTTC.